Shown below are 20 T cell receptor beta chains from a single sample sequenced in a study of OX40 agonist ivuxolimab in advanced cancers. Libraries were prepared by immunoSEQ multiplex PCR; TCRdb keeps only in-frame clonotypes and omits some of them. The top ten hold roughly 6.7% of the sample, which has roughly 80,000 clones, approximately 93% seen once. Sequencing used CD4+ or CD8+ T cells sorted from blood, obtained in a trial of the OX40 agonist ivuxolimab. The receptors shown here come from an adult with an advanced solid tumor such as melanoma, head and neck, liver or kidney cancer.

The CDR3 region has the DNA TGTGCCAGCAGTGAAATTAGCGGGGGGGCACATAGGGCTGAGAATGAGCAGTTCTTC. The encoded protein is CASSEISGGAHRAENEQFF. The chain joins TRBV2 to TRBJ2-1; 11 nucleotides match TRBD2. This CDR3 contains 19 residues. With V trimmed by 2 bases and J by 7 bases, 16 bases remained unmatched. The germline CDR1 and CDR2 sequences are SNHLY and FYNNEI.

The chain combines TRBV6-5 with TRBJ2-7, with 9 bases aligning to TRBD2. CDR3 length: 16 amino acids. Germline V gives CDR1 MNHEY, CDR2 SVGAGI. The trim removed 4 bases at V and 2 bases at J, leaving 9 bases unmatched. In DNA form, the CDR3 reads TGTGCCAGCAGTTTCACCCCTAGCGGGGCTACCTACGAGCAGTACTTC. This translates into CASSFTPSGATYEQYF.

The gene calls are TRBV13 and TRBJ2-3; 10 nucleotides line up with TRBD1. V gave up 3 bases and J gave up 6 bases; unmatched junction bases: 6. The CDR3 sequence is 15 residues long. Germline loops: CDR1 PRHDT, CDR2 FYEKMQ (reference sequence). CDR3 sequence (DNA): TGTGCCAGCAGCTTCGACAGGGGGCTTGCCGATACGCAGTATTTT. Translating gives CASSFDRGLADTQYF. Looking up the rest from reference TRBV13 and TRBJ2-3 gives the full variable domain: AAGVIQSPRHLIKEKRETATLKCYPIPRHDTVYWYQQGPGQDPQFLISFYEKMQSDKGSIPDRFSAQQFSDYHSELNMSSLELGDSALYFCASSFDRGLADTQYFGPGTRLTVL.

The chain has TRBV7-2 and TRBJ2-3; D is unresolved. V dropped 7 bases and J dropped 7 bases, with 12 bases sitting between them. The CDR3 runs to 12 residues. CDR1 is SGHTA and CDR2 is FQGNSA in the germline V gene. The CDR3 loop reads CASTTSPNTQYF. The CDR3 region has the DNA TGTGCCAGCACCACCTCCCCCAATACGCAGTATTTT.

The chain is built from TRBV11-2 and TRBJ1-1; D call uncertain. Germline V gene lookup returns CDR1 SGHAT and CDR2 FQNNGV. Trimming left V 6 bases short and J 8 bases short, with 13 bases between. The CDR3 has 12 amino acids. The CDR3 coding sequence is TGTGCCAGCAGTTACGCTCAGATAGAAGCTTTCTTT. This codes for CASSYAQIEAFF.

The V call is TRBV9, the J call TRBJ1-2; maybe TRBD1 (5 bases). The CDR3 is 15 amino acids. Trimming pared 0 bases from V and 1 base from J, leaving 10 bases between. In germline, CDR1 is SGDLS, CDR2 YYNGEE. The CDR3 region has the DNA TGTGCCAGCAGCGTAGAAGCAGGGAGTAACTATGGCTACACCTTC. It specifies CASSVEAGSNYGYTF.

The rearrangement joins TRBV6-5 to TRBJ1-2, with TRBD1 matching 9 bases. This CDR3 has 15 amino acids. Unmatched junction bases numbered 9, after V lost 6 bases and J lost 4 bases. CDR1 and CDR2 (germline): MNHEY, SVGAGI. The CDR3 reads CASREDRGPVYGYTF. In nucleotides, the CDR3 is TGTGCCAGCAGGGAGGACAGGGGCCCCGTCTATGGCTACACCTTC.

The chain couples TRBV19 to TRBJ2-4; 11 nucleotides match TRBD2. V lost 3 bases, J lost 0 bases, and 16 bases stayed unmatched. CDR1 is LNHDA and CDR2 is SQIVND in the germline V gene (reference sequence). The CDR3 extends over 21 amino acids. The CDR3 reads CASSIWALATSGSQAKNIQYF. CDR3 coding DNA: TGTGCCAGTAGTATTTGGGCACTTGCTACTAGCGGGAGCCAAGCCAAAAACATTCAGTACTTC.

The rearrangement joins TRBV4-1 to TRBJ2-3; D possibly corresponds to TRBD2 (5 bases). Per germline, CDR1 MGHRA and CDR2 YSYEKL. The CDR3 length is 12 residues. The V end lost 5 bases, the J end lost 5 bases, and 8 bases lay between the germline ends. The CDR3 coding sequence is TGCGCCAGCAGCGTTCGGGGAGATACGCAGTATTTT. Amino acids: CASSVRGDTQYF.

Here the CDR3 reads CASSLDNQPQHF. CDR3 sequence (DNA): TGTGCCAGCAGCTTAGACAACCAGCCCCAGCATTTT. This chain joins TRBV7-9 and TRBJ1-5; unclear D gene. Germline V gives CDR1 SEHNR, CDR2 FQNEAQ (reference sequence). Trimming stripped 1 base from V and 7 bases from J, with 5 bases between. This CDR3 contains 12 residues.

J is TRBJ2-2 and V is TRBV19; TRBD2 matches 14 bases. The V gene's germline CDR1 is LNHDA and CDR2 SQIVND (reference sequence). The V segment lost 9 bases and the J segment 5 bases; nucleotides outside the gene matches: 14. This CDR3 has 18 amino acids. CDR3 sequence reads: CASHPPGLAGEGTGELFF. The CDR3 DNA reads TGTGCCAGCCATCCTCCGGGACTAGCGGGAGAGGGGACCGGGGAGCTGTTTTTT.

The V gene is TRBV21-1, the J gene TRBJ2-6; no check of the table's D call, TRBD2, against the DNA was made. TRBV21-1 is a pseudogene locus. The CDR3 totals 18 residues. In DNA, the CDR3 is TGTGCCAGCAGCAGAAGTCAAGGTAGCAGTTCTGGGGCCAACGTCCTGACTTTC. Protein sequence: CASSRSQGSSSGANVLTF.

The rearrangement joins TRBV19 to TRBJ2-7; 9 nucleotides line up with TRBD1. CDR3 length equals 14 residues. Germline assignment: CDR1 LNHDA and CDR2 SQIVND (reference sequence). V lost 3 bases and J lost 2; bases outside the gene matches: 2. DNA of the CDR3: TGTGCCAGTAGTATTACAGGGGGCCCCTACGAGCAGTACTTC. Its translation: CASSITGGPYEQYF.

The V gene is TRBV6-5, the J gene TRBJ2-5, with D perhaps TRBD1 (5 bases). V dropped 2 bases and J dropped 4 bases, with 14 bases sitting between them. Germline CDR1 reads MNHEY; CDR2 reads SVGAGI. CDR3 size: 15 residues. The CDR3 loop reads CASSYIQGLGETQYF. The CDR3 bases are TGTGCCAGCAGTTACATCCAGGGTTTGGGAGAGACCCAGTACTTC.

About this clone: The sample contains more than one DNA sequence encoding this CDR3. The chain joins TRBV19 to TRBJ2-7; TRBD1 aligns across 12 bases. Unmatched junction bases numbered 5, after V lost 5 bases and J lost 3 bases. The length of the CDR3 is 15 residues. Germline lookup yields CDR1 LNHDA and CDR2 SQIVND (reference sequence). The CDR3 nucleotides read TGTGCCAGTAGTCCCGGGACAGGGGGCAGCTACGAGCAGTACTTC. Translated, it gives CASSPGTGGSYEQYF.

The J gene is TRBJ1-5, the V gene TRBV20-1; D not certain. Germline CDR1 and CDR2: DFQATT and SNEGSKA (reference sequence). The germline V and J ends were trimmed by 5 bases and 4 bases, with 6 bases remaining between them. This CDR3 region has 11 residues. CDR3 in amino acids: CSALGNQPQHF. The CDR3 DNA reads TGCAGTGCTTTGGGGAATCAGCCCCAGCATTTT.

Turning to this clone: Other DNA sequences from this sample encode an identical CDR3 as well. The genes are TRBV27 and TRBJ2-7, with a tentative D call TRBD2 (6 bases). From germline, CDR1 is MNHEY and CDR2 SMNVEV (reference sequence). The CDR3 covers 14 residues. V was cut by 2 bases and J by 2 bases, with 10 bases left in between. The CDR3 spells CASSLGRGTYEQYF. CDR3 sequence (DNA): TGTGCCAGCAGTTTAGGCCGCGGGACCTACGAGCAGTACTTC.

In DNA form, the CDR3 reads TGTGCCAGCAGCTTAGGCATCAGGGATGAGCAGTTCTTC. Its protein is CASSLGIRDEQFF. This rearrangement joins TRBV13 to TRBJ2-1, with a weak D call TRBD1 (5 bases). With 0 bases removed from V and 8 bases from J, the gap between germline ends came to 8 bases. The germline gives CDR1 PRHDT, CDR2 FYEKMQ (reference sequence). This CDR3 contains 13 residues.

The genes are TRBV2 and TRBJ2-7, with D hard to call. The germline gives CDR1 SNHLY, CDR2 FYNNEI. Trimming took off 10 bases at V and 6 bases at J, with 10 bases between the two ends. CDR3 length: 10 amino acids. CDR3 DNA sequence: TGTGCCATCTCTACTGGCGAGCAGTACTTC. Protein product: CAISTGEQYF.

The chain links TRBV4-3 to TRBJ2-7; unclear D gene. Trimming took 0 bases from V and 2 from J, leaving 14 bases between them. This CDR3 contains 16 residues. CDR1 is LGHNA, CDR2 YSLEER, per germline. CDR3 sequence: CASSQEVPPTTYEQYF. CDR3 nucleotide sequence: TGCGCCAGCAGCCAAGAGGTCCCTCCTACTACCTACGAGCAGTACTTC.